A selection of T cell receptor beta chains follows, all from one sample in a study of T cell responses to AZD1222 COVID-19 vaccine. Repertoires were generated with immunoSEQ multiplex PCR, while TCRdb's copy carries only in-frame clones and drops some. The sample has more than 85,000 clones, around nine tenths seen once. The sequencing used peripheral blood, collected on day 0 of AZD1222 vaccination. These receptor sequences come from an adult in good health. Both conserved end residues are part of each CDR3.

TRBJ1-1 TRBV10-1 CASSGDRVMNTEAFF
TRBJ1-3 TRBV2 CASRTQGPGNTIYF
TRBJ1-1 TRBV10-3 CAIRAQGSEVEAFF
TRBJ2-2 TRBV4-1 CASSQWTGPGELFF
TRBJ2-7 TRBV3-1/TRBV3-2 CASSQGIAGDIEQYF
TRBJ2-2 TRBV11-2 CASSDLRGQSELFF
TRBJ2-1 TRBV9 CASSVSTGGNPFF
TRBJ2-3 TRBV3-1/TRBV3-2 CASASRDTQYF
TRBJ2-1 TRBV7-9 CASSPFRLMGNEQFF
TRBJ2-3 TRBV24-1 CATSDLVDTQYF
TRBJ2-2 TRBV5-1 CASRTGTTVPGELFF
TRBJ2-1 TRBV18 CASSLQGAPYYNEQFF
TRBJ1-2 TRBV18 CASSPARDGYGYTF
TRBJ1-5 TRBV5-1 CASSLSAGGDQPQHF
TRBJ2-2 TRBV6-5 CASRSLLGTGELFF
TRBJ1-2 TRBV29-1 CSVEDNQGNGYTF
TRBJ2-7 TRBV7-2 CASSRSGQSYEQYF
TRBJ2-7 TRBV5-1 CASSPKTAALSSYEQYF
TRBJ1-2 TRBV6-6 CATEDRRTLYGYTF
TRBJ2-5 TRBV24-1 CATSGGLWAQETQYF
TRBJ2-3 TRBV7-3 CASSSSDTQYF
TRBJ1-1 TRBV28 CASSPPSAVNTEAFF